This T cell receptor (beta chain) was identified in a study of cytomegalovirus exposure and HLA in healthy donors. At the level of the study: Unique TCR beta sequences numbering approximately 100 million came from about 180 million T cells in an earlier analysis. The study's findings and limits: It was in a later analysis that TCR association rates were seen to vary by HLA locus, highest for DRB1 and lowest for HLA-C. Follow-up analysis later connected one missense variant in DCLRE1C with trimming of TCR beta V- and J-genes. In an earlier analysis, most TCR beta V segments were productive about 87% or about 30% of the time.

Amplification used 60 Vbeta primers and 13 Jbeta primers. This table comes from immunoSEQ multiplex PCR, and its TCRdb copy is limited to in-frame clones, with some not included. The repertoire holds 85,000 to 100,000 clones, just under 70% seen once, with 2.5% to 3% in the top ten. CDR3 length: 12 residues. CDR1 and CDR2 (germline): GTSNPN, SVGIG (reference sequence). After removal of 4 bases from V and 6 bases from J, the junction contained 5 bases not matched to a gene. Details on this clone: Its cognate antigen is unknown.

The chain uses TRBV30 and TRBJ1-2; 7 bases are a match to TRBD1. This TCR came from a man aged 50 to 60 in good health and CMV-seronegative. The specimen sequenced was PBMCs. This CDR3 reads CAWTPGGNGYTF. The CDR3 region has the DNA TGTGCCTGGACCCCAGGGGGGAATGGCTACACCTTC.